The 20 T cell receptor beta chains reported below all come from one sample, sequenced in a study of blood T cell repertoires in COVID-19 (dated by TCRdb to about 2020). Library creation used the immunoSEQ multiplex PCR assay. The immuneACCESS repertoire file appears here via TCRdb, limited to in-frame rearrangements. These files lack a portion of the clones; in checked studies, under half of the deficit traces to unresolved V genes, and the cause of the others is not known. In this sample the table shows about 290,000 clones, around 86% of which occur a single time. Around 2.9% of the sample is taken by the ten largest. The sample consisted of peripheral blood. These receptors came from a woman aged 25-40 years with active or convalescent COVID-19.

The chain recombines TRBV7-2 with TRBJ2-3, with 10 bases lining up with TRBD2. The CDR3 covers 17 residues. V shed 5 bases, J shed 6 bases, and the junction held 14 bases outside the gene matches. Looked up from germline, CDR1 is SGHTA and CDR2 is FQGNSA. CDR3 DNA: TGTGCCAGCAGCCGCGCCGTGCCGGGACTAGCGTCGGATACGCAGTATTTT. Translated, it gives CASSRAVPGLASDTQYF.

This chain links TRBV7-2 with TRBJ2-5; possibly TRBD1 for D (5 bases). The CDR3 spans 13 residues. The V gene's germline CDR1 is SGHTA and CDR2 FQGNSA. The V gene lost 2 bases and the J gene lost 2 bases, with 6 bases spanning the gap. DNA for the CDR3: TGTGCCAGCAGCTTATACAGGCAAGAGACCCAGTACTTC. This gives the protein CASSLYRQETQYF. Looking up the rest from reference TRBV7-2 and TRBJ2-5 gives the full variable domain: GAGVSQSPSNKVTEKGKDVELRCDPISGHTALYWYRQSLGQGLEFLIYFQGNSAPDKSGLPSDRFSAERTGGSVSTLTIQRTQQEDSAVYLCASSLYRQETQYFGPGTRLLVL.

The chain is built from TRBV28 and TRBJ2-7; weak D call: TRBD1 (6 bases). The CDR3 sequence is 16 residues long. V was trimmed by 7 bases and J by 1 base, leaving 20 bases between them. Germline assignment: CDR1 MDHEN and CDR2 SYDVKM. The CDR3 bases are TGTGCCAGCAATCCCGTCGATGGACAGTATTCCTACGAGCAGTACTTC. This translates into CASNPVDGQYSYEQYF.

The genes are TRBV3-1 (or the pseudogene TRBV3-2) and TRBJ2-2, with D possibly being TRBD2 (6 bases). V dropped 1 base and J dropped 6 bases, with 15 bases sitting between them. The CDR3 runs to 16 residues. Germline values: CDR1 LGHDT, CDR2 YNNKEL (reference sequence). CDR3 amino acids: CASSQGDFFYPGELFF. The CDR3, as DNA: TGTGCCAGCAGCCAAGGGGACTTTTTTTACCCCGGGGAGCTGTTTTTT.

The chain combines TRBV6-2 or TRBV6-3 with TRBJ1-2; D is ambiguous. V lost 5 bases and J 5 bases, leaving 6 bases between the germline ends. Germline values: CDR1 MNHEY, CDR2 SVGEGT. CDR3 length: 11 amino acids. This CDR3 is CASSHQYGYTF. The CDR3 DNA reads as TGTGCCAGCAGTCACCAGTATGGCTACACCTTC.

The V call is TRBV24-1, the J call TRBJ2-5; 7 nucleotides match TRBD2. CDR1 is KGHDR and CDR2 is SFDVKD in the germline V gene. The CDR3 covers 16 residues. V shed 4 bases, J shed 4 bases, and the junction held 11 bases outside the gene matches. CDR3 loop: CATSEASGKGRETQYF. CDR3 DNA sequence: TGTGCCACCAGTGAAGCGAGCGGGAAAGGTAGAGAGACCCAGTACTTC.

The chain combines TRBV14 with TRBJ1-6; D remains unclear. This CDR3 has 13 residues. The V gene's germline CDR1 is SGHDN and CDR2 FVKESK. V was cut by 2 bases and J by 13 bases, with 12 bases left in between. CDR3 coding DNA: TGTGCCAGCAGCCAAAGTTGGGAGGCCCCCCTCCACTTT. This codes for CASSQSWEAPLHF.

The chain carries TRBV10-1 and TRBJ2-7; 10 bases align to TRBD2. Germline values: CDR1 WNHNN, CDR2 SYGVQD (reference sequence). V lost 0 bases and J lost 9; bases outside the gene matches: 14. This CDR3 is built from 17 residues. The chain's CDR3 is CASSESSGGISASVQYF. CDR3 sequence (DNA): TGCGCCAGCAGTGAGTCTAGCGGGGGGATATCCGCCTCGGTGCAGTACTTC.

This clone has just a few counts. V is TRBV2 and J is TRBJ2-7, with D perhaps TRBD1 (5 bases). The germline gives CDR1 SNHLY, CDR2 FYNNEI. The CDR3 length is 13 residues. V was pared by 8 bases and J by 3 bases, with 14 bases between. CDR3 DNA sequence: TGTGCCAGCCTTGACAGTTGGGTCTACGAGCAGTACTTC. Protein product: CASLDSWVYEQYF.

As DNA, the CDR3 is TGTGCCAGCAGTACTGCCGGGACTAGTGTTGGAAAACTGTTTTTT. Protein: CASSTAGTSVGKLFF. This chain joins TRBV28 and TRBJ1-4; TRBD1 might be the D (5 bases). CDR1 and CDR2 from the germline V gene are MDHEN and SYDVKM. With 5 bases removed from V and 10 bases from J, the gap between germline ends came to 20 bases. The CDR3 covers 15 residues.

V usage is TRBV12-3 or TRBV12-4 and J usage is TRBJ2-2; D is uncertain. V was cut by 3 bases and J by 4 bases, with 6 bases left in between. CDR3 length equals 13 residues. The CDR3 reads CASSFQITGELFF. The CDR3 coding sequence is TGTGCCAGCAGTTTCCAAATCACCGGGGAGCTGTTTTTT.

The chain employs TRBV28 and TRBJ2-1; TRBD2 matches at 16 bases. This CDR3 contains 16 residues. J lost 9 bases, V lost 5 bases, and 7 bases had no gene match. Germline CDR1 and CDR2: MDHEN and SYDVKM. The CDR3 nucleotides are TGTGCCAGCAGTGGACCTGGGACTAGCGGGGGGGTTGAGCAGTTCTTC. Its translation: CASSGPGTSGGVEQFF.

This clone turned up a few times. This chain connects TRBV6-2 or TRBV6-3 to TRBJ2-1; 7 bases fit TRBD1. Germline-derived CDR1 and CDR2 are MNHEY and SVGEGT. With V trimmed by 5 bases and J by 10 bases, 14 bases remained unmatched. The CDR3 has 15 amino acids. For the CDR3, the DNA is TGTGCCAGCAGTAACCAACTTGGACAGGTCAGGGAGCAGTTCTTC. This encodes CASSNQLGQVREQFF.

The gene calls are TRBV28 and TRBJ2-5; 9 nucleotides line up with TRBD2. CDR3 length: 16 residues. The germline V gene encodes CDR1 MDHEN and CDR2 SYDVKM. Unmatched junction bases numbered 14, after V lost 6 bases and J lost 6 bases. The chain's CDR3 is CASSQIRTSEEQTQYF. CDR3 coding DNA: TGTGCCAGCAGCCAGATCAGGACTAGCGAAGAGCAGACCCAGTACTTC.

J is TRBJ2-3 and V is TRBV30; tentatively, D is TRBD1 (6 bases). This CDR3 region has 14 residues. Germline V gene lookup returns CDR1 GTSNPN and CDR2 SVGIG (reference sequence). The V end lost 1 base, the J end lost 1 base, and 9 bases lay between the germline ends. This chain's CDR3 is CAWSAGAGTDTQYF. For the CDR3, the DNA is TGTGCCTGGAGTGCAGGGGCTGGCACAGATACGCAGTATTTT.

This clone was seen only a few times. The V and J genes are TRBV4-3 and TRBJ2-3; 9 nucleotides match TRBD2. CDR1 and CDR2 (germline): LGHNA, YSLEER. The CDR3 loop spans 13 amino acids. The V and J ends lost 4 bases and 5 bases, in that order; junction bases with no gene match: 1. The CDR3 region has the DNA TGCGCCAGCAGCCTTAGCGGGGGAGATACGCAGTATTTT. This translates into CASSLSGGDTQYF.

The chain has TRBV9 and TRBJ2-7; tentatively, D is TRBD1 (6 bases). The CDR3 loop spans 14 amino acids. The V end lost 3 bases, the J end lost 9 bases, and 19 bases lay between the germline ends. The germline CDR1 and CDR2 sequences are SGDLS and YYNGEE. The CDR3 coding sequence is TGTGCCAGCAGCGCGCGGACAGATCGTTCGCCGCAGTACTTC. Encoded protein: CASSARTDRSPQYF.

The chain uses TRBV2 and TRBJ1-5, with a weak D call TRBD1 (6 bases). This CDR3 region has 15 residues. V was clipped by 3 bases and J by 5 bases, with 14 bases between them. In germline, CDR1 is SNHLY, CDR2 FYNNEI. CDR3 residues: CASSEGGRGYQPQHF. The CDR3 nucleotides read TGTGCCAGCAGTGAGGGGGGGCGCGGTTATCAGCCCCAGCATTTT.

V is TRBV9 and J is TRBJ2-5; TRBD2 matches 11 bases. The CDR3 is made up of 16 amino acids. The J segment lost 5 bases and the V segment lost 4 bases, leaving 10 bases of the junction unmatched. Germline CDR1 and CDR2: SGDLS and YYNGEE. CDR3 in DNA: TGTGCCAGCAGCCCGTGGGGTAGCGGGGGGGTGGAGACCCAGTACTTC. Protein sequence: CASSPWGSGGVETQYF.

The chain recombines TRBV28 with TRBJ1-3; D call uncertain. The CDR3 has 15 amino acids. Trimming took off 2 bases at V and 2 bases at J, with 10 bases between the two ends. From germline, CDR1 is MDHEN and CDR2 SYDVKM. The CDR3 region has the DNA TGTGCCAGCAGTTTAGGTGGCTTTACTGGAAACACCATATATTTT. Translating gives CASSLGGFTGNTIYF.